This T cell receptor (beta chain) was recorded in a study of identical twins. Germline values: CDR1 SGHRS, CDR2 YFSETQ. The CDR3 covers 16 residues. Findings of the study overall: In cord blood, abundant beta clonotypes had fewer insertions; memory showed no trend. Out-of-frame alpha sequences shared between twins exhibited an excess of low generation probability.

The donor group consisted entirely of healthy Caucasians. With regard to this clonotype: Its target is unknown. One end of the junction varies from germline; a read error may be responsible.

cDNA molecules carried unique molecular identifiers, and template switching added a universal primer site. TCRdb processed the 5' RACE reads anew with MiXCR; each CDR3 protein has one entry. The table shows 1.5 million to 2 million distinct CDR3 sequences, with around 29% occurring only once. The specimen sequenced was cord blood. The receptor's source is a newborn girl in good health. The gene calls are TRBV5-1 and TRBJ2-1; 10 bases agree with TRBD2. The CDR3 loop reads CACSALERGGPNEQFF. In DNA form, the CDR3 reads TGCGCCTGCAGCGCCCTCGAGCGGGGGGGCCCCAATGAGCAGTTCTTC.